A single sample gave rise to the 32 T cell receptor beta chains below, sequenced in a study of T cells expressing NK-cell markers (dated by TCRdb to 2018 to 2020). The library was built by means of 5' RACE. The sample was run on an Illumina HiSeq 2000. One entry per CDR3 protein sequence results from the TCRdb reprocessing of the reads, with DNA left out. This sample's table carries a few hundred thousand distinct CDR3 sequences. The ten largest clones represent under 4.5% of the sample. The specimen sequenced was blood T cells: a sorted CD56 or NKG2C T cell subset, CD4+ or CD8+ T cells, or bulk PBMC T cells (not recorded which). The source is a man between 18 and 29 years old in good health. Donor details come from another sample of the same person, matched by shared clones.

The chain couples TRBV19 to TRBJ1-5; TCRdb's assignment of TRBD1 cannot be checked, as there is no DNA. CDR3 length: 13 residues. The germline gives CDR1 LNHDA, CDR2 SQIVND (reference sequence). The CDR3 is CASRGQGPGPQHF.

The chain employs TRBV2 and TRBJ2-1; the D call of TRBD1 rests on TCRdb alone, since no DNA is present to check it. This CDR3 comprises 16 residues. CDR1 SNHLY and CDR2 FYNNEI come from the germline V gene. The CDR3 here is CASSEVSLQGRDEQFF.

The rearrangement uses TRBV19 and TRBJ2-2; TCRdb calls TRBD1, which cannot be checked without DNA. The CDR3 has 13 residues. Germline loops: CDR1 LNHDA, CDR2 SQIVND (reference sequence). The CDR3 sequence: CATRRGPTGELFF.

The chain combines TRBV7-9 with TRBJ2-7; the D call of TRBD2 rests on TCRdb alone, since no DNA is present to check it. CDR3 size: 13 residues. Germline V gene lookup returns CDR1 SEHNR and CDR2 FQNEAQ (reference sequence). CDR3 sequence: CATRTSGSDEQYF.

The V call is TRBV18, the J call TRBJ2-1. Germline lookup yields CDR1 KGHSH and CDR2 LQKENI. The CDR3 contains 15 residues. CDR3 residues: CASSPLAGNYNEQFF. Based on the CDR3 plus reference TRBV18 and TRBJ2-1, the full variable domain is NAGVMQNPRHLVRRRGQEARLRCSPMKGHSHVYWYRQLPEEGLKFMVYLQKENIIDESGMPKERFSAEFPKEGPSILRIQQVVRGDSAAYFCASSPLAGNYNEQFFGPGTRLTVL.

This chain connects TRBV12-3 or TRBV12-4 to TRBJ2-3. This CDR3 has 12 residues. The CDR3 loop reads CASSTVTDTQYF.

The gene calls are TRBV9 and TRBJ1-3; TCRdb indicates TRBD1, and absent DNA this call remains unverified. Germline-derived CDR1 and CDR2 are SGDLS and YYNGEE. This CDR3 is 15 amino acids long. The CDR3 region is CASRDRGRIGNTIYF.

The genes are TRBV29-1 and TRBJ2-5; TCRdb calls TRBD2, which cannot be checked without DNA. The CDR3 covers 13 residues. The germline V gene has CDR1 SQVTM and CDR2 ANQGSEA. This chain's CDR3 is CSVASGARETQYF.

This chain joins TRBV4-1 and TRBJ1-5. The length of the CDR3 is 16 residues. The germline V gene encodes CDR1 MGHRA and CDR2 YSYEKL. The CDR3 region is CASSQDRGGPNQPQHF.

This chain links TRBV28 with TRBJ1-6. The CDR3 contains 15 residues. In germline, CDR1 is MDHEN, CDR2 SYDVKM. CDR3: CASSSRDFNNSPLHF.

This chain joins TRBV6-1 and TRBJ1-5. Germline V gene sequence: CDR1 MNHNS, CDR2 SASEGT. The CDR3 is 16 residues long. CDR3 protein: CASSTPGPFYNQPQHF.

The chain links TRBV7-9 to TRBJ1-1; TCRdb designates TRBD1, a call that cannot be tested without DNA. Germline V CDR1 and CDR2: SEHNR, FQNEAQ (reference sequence). This CDR3 has 16 residues. The CDR3 region is CARDAQGASLNTEAFF.

V is TRBV28 and J is TRBJ2-5; the TRBD2 assignment by TCRdb is unverifiable without DNA. Germline V lookup: CDR1 MDHEN, CDR2 SYDVKM. CDR3 length: 15 residues. The CDR3 loop reads CASREAGGGVETQYF.

The rearrangement links TRBV18 to TRBJ1-1; as DNA is missing, the TRBD1 call by TCRdb cannot be tested. The CDR3 runs 14 residues. Germline V gives CDR1 KGHSH, CDR2 LQKENI. The CDR3 reads CASSPPGQTTEAFF. Full variable domain (outside the CDR3, taken from reference TRBV18 and TRBJ1-1): NAGVMQNPRHLVRRRGQEARLRCSPMKGHSHVYWYRQLPEEGLKFMVYLQKENIIDESGMPKERFSAEFPKEGPSILRIQQVVRGDSAAYFCASSPPGQTTEAFFGQGTRLTVV.

The chain is built from TRBV9 and TRBJ2-6; TCRdb designates TRBD1, a call that cannot be tested without DNA. The CDR3 runs to 18 residues. Germline assignment: CDR1 SGDLS and CDR2 YYNGEE. CDR3: CASGNPGQGSPGANVLTF.

V gene TRBV5-6 combines with J gene TRBJ2-3; there is no DNA to check the TCRdb D call of TRBD2. This CDR3 has 15 amino acids. CDR1 is SGHDT and CDR2 is YYEEEE in the germline V gene. This CDR3 is CASSLLAGTRDTQYF.

The chain carries TRBV6-2 or TRBV6-3 and TRBJ2-7; lacking DNA, the TRBD1 call made by TCRdb goes unchecked. Germline V CDR1 and CDR2: MNHEY, SVGEGT. The CDR3 is 14 residues long. The CDR3: CASRLPGQVTEQYF.

This rearrangement joins TRBV12-3 or TRBV12-4 to TRBJ1-6. The CDR3 loop spans 12 amino acids. The CDR3 loop is CASSNYNSPLHF.

V gene TRBV9 combines with J gene TRBJ2-3; as DNA is missing, the TRBD1 call by TCRdb cannot be tested. This CDR3 region has 14 residues. The germline V gene has CDR1 SGDLS and CDR2 YYNGEE. CDR3 loop: CASSRQGGGDTQYF.

This chain uses TRBV5-6 with TRBJ2-1; the D call from TCRdb, TRBD2, cannot be confirmed without DNA. Germline V CDR1 and CDR2: SGHDT, YYEEEE. The CDR3 loop spans 17 amino acids. CDR3 protein: CASSWGPGLANYNEQFF.

The chain carries TRBV6-1 and TRBJ1-1; no DNA is available, so the TRBD1 call from TCRdb remains unchecked. The CDR3 is made up of 16 amino acids. Germline assignment: CDR1 MNHNS and CDR2 SASEGT. This CDR3 reads CASSLVAGAVGTEAFF.

The gene calls are TRBV3-1 and TRBJ2-1; the D call from TCRdb, TRBD2, cannot be confirmed without DNA. Germline V lookup: CDR1 LGHDT, CDR2 YNNKEL (reference sequence). This CDR3 comprises 16 residues. The chain's CDR3 is CASSQSGASLYNEQFF.

The CDR3 is CASKPEFIGEAGYTF. V gene TRBV27 combines with J gene TRBJ1-2. The CDR3 covers 15 residues. Germline V gives CDR1 MNHEY, CDR2 SMNVEV (reference sequence).

The chain has TRBV7-9 and TRBJ2-2; TCRdb's D call, TRBD1, is unchecked because there is no DNA. The CDR3 consists of 17 residues. CDR1 and CDR2 from the germline V gene are SEHNR and FQNEAQ (reference sequence). CDR3 sequence: CASSLASQNTGTGELFF.

V gene TRBV11-3 combines with J gene TRBJ2-1; TCRdb picks TRBD2, but there is no DNA to check that call. CDR3 length equals 15 residues. Germline V gives CDR1 SGHNT, CDR2 YENEEA. CDR3 residues: CASRASSGSTNEQFF.

The chain is built from TRBV7-9 and TRBJ2-1; TCRdb returns TRBD2, unconfirmable since there is no DNA. Germline V lookup: CDR1 SEHNR, CDR2 FQNEAQ (reference sequence). The CDR3 is 12 residues long. This chain's CDR3 is CASSTSPGEQFF.

The rearrangement joins TRBV5-1 to TRBJ2-3; there is no DNA to check the TCRdb D call of TRBD1. Germline V lookup: CDR1 SGHRS, CDR2 YFSETQ. This CDR3 is built from 16 residues. The CDR3 is CASSLVRNRGTDTQYF.

V is TRBV4-1 and J is TRBJ2-6. The germline CDR1 and CDR2 sequences are MGHRA and YSYEKL. This CDR3 is 15 amino acids long. The CDR3 sequence is CASSQEDGSANVLTF.

The chain has TRBV12-3 or TRBV12-4 and TRBJ1-5; TCRdb reports TRBD1, a call that lacks DNA to check it against. CDR3 size: 18 residues. The CDR3 sequence is CASGRQGQGTDSNQPQHF.

The chain carries TRBV28 and TRBJ2-1; TCRdb picks TRBD2, but there is no DNA to check that call. The CDR3 covers 14 residues. The germline V gene has CDR1 MDHEN and CDR2 SYDVKM. The CDR3 spells CAGKTSGSNSEQFF.

The chain combines TRBV6-5 with TRBJ1-2. This CDR3 spans 16 amino acids. CDR1 is MNHEY and CDR2 is SVGAGI in the germline V gene. The CDR3 here is CASSYSPWEGVNGYTF.

The rearrangement joins TRBV5-1 to TRBJ2-7; without DNA, the TCRdb call of TRBD1 cannot be checked. Germline CDR1 SGHRS, CDR2 YFSETQ. The CDR3 extends over 16 amino acids. The CDR3 sequence: CASSPKGGTGSNEQYF.